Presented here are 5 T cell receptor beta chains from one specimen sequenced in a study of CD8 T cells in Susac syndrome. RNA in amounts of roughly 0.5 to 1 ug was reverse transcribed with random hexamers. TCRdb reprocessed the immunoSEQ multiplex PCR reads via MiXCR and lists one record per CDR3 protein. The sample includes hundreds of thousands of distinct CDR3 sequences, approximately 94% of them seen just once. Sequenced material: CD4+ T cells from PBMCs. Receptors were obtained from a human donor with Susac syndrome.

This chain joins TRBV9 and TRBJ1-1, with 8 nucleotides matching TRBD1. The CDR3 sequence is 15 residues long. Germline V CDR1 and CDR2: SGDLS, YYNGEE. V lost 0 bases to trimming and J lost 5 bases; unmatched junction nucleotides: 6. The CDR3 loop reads CASSVVAGGGTEAFF. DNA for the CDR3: TGTGCCAGCAGCGTAGTGGCAGGGGGCGGGACTGAAGCTTTCTTT.

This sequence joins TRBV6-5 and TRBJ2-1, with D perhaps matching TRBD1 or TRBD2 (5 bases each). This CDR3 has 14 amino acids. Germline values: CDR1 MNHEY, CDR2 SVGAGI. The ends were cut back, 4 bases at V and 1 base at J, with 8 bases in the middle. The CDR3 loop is CASSSGTSYNEQFF. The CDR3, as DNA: TGTGCCAGCAGTTCAGGGACGTCCTACAATGAGCAGTTCTTC.

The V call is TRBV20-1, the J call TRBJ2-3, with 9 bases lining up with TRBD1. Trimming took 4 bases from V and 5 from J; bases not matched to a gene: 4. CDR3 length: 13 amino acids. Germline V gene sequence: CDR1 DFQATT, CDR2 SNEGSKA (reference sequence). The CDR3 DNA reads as TGCAGTGCTACGGGACAGGGTGAAGATACGCAGTATTTT. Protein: CSATGQGEDTQYF.

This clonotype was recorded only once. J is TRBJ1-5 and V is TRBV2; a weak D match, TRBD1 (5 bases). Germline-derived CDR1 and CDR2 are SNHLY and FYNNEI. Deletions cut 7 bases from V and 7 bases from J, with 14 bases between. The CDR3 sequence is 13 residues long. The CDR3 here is CASKGQGRQPQHF. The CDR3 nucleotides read TGTGCCAGCAAAGGGCAGGGTCGACAGCCCCAGCATTTT.

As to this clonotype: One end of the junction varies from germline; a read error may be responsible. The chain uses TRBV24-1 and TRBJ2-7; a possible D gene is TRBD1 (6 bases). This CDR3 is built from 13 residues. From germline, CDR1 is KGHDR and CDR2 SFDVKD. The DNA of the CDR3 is TGTGTCACCAGTGATACAGGGAGCTACGAGCAGTACTTC. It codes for CVTSDTGSYEQYF.